One T cell receptor (beta chain) is described in this entry. Germline CDR1 SNHLY, CDR2 FYNNEI. Unmatched junction bases numbered 10, after V lost 5 bases and J lost 6 bases. This CDR3 comprises 16 residues. This sample was taken from a study of blood T cell repertoires in COVID-19. Study-wide background: T cells, B-cell-depleted T cells, or PBMCs supplied cDNA or gDNA.

Source study methods: Researchers report that nucleated cell counts were estimated from reference gene primer amplification. The data were produced by immunoSEQ multiplex PCR, yet TCRdb's version contains in-frame clones alone and is incomplete. The V and J calls and clone size come from that table; D and trimming were worked out from the DNA. The table lists about 97,000 clones, roughly nine tenths of them singletons. The sequenced sample consisted of peripheral blood. The chain has TRBV2 and TRBJ1-6, with TRBD1 matching 7 bases. This TCR derives from a man aged 50 to 60 with acute or convalescent COVID-19. The CDR3 DNA is TGTGCCAGCAGTCTATCCCCGCAGGGGGGTAATTCACCCCTCCACTTT. Translated: CASSLSPQGGNSPLHF.